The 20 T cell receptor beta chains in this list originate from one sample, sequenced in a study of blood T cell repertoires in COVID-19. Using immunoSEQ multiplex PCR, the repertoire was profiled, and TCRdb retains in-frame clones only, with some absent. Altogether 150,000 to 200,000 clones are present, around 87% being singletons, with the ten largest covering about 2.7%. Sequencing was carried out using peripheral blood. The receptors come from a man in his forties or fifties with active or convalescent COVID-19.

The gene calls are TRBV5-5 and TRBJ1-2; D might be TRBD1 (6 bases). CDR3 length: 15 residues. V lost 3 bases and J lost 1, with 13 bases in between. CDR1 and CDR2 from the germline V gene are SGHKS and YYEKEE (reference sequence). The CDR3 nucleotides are TGTGCCAGCAGCTCTCTGACAGGCGGTAACTATGGCTACACCTTC. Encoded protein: CASSSLTGGNYGYTF.

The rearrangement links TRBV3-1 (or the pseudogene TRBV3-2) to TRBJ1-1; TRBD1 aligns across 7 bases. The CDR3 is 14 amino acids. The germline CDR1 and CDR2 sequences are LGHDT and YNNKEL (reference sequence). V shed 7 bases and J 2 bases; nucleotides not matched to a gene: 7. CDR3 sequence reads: CASINDRANTEAFF. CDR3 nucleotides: TGTGCCAGCATCAATGACAGGGCTAACACTGAAGCTTTCTTT.

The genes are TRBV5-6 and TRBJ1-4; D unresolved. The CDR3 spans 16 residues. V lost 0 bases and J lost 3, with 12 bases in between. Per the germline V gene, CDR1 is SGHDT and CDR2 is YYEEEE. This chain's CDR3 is CASSLESREPNEKLFF. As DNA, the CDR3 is TGTGCCAGCAGCTTGGAGTCGCGGGAGCCTAATGAAAAACTGTTTTTT.

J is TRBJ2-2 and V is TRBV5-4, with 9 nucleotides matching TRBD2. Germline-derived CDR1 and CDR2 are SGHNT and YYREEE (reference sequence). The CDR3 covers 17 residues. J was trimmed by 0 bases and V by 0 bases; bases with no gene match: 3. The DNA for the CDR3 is TGTGCCAGCAGCTTGGGAACTAGCGGGCCGAACACCGGGGAGCTGTTTTTT. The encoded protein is CASSLGTSGPNTGELFF. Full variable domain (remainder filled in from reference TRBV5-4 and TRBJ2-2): ETGVTQSPTHLIKTRGQQVTLRCSSQSGHNTVSWYQQALGQGPQFIFQYYREEENGRGNFPPRFSGLQFPNYSSELNVNALELDDSALYLCASSLGTSGPNTGELFFGEGSRLTVL.

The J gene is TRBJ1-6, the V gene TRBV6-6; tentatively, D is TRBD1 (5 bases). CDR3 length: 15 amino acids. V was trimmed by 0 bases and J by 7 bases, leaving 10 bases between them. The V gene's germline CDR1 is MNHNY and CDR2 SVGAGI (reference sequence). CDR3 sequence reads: CASSYSGGENSPLHF. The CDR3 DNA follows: TGTGCCAGCAGTTACTCGGGGGGGGAAAATTCACCCCTCCACTTT.

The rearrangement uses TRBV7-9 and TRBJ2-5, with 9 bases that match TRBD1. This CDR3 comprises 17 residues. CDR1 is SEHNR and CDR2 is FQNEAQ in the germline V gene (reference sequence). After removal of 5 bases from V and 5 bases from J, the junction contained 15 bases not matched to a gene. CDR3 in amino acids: CASSKITTGQGEETQYF. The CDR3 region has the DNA TGTGCCAGCAGCAAAATAACCACGGGACAGGGAGAGGAGACCCAGTACTTC.

The CDR3 DNA sequence: TGTGCCAGCAGTGAATGGGGCCGGAAGACCTACGAGCAGTACTTC. It encodes CASSEWGRKTYEQYF. This chain connects TRBV6-1 to TRBJ2-7; D might be TRBD1 (5 bases). The CDR3 is 15 amino acids. The V end lost 2 bases, the J end lost 2 bases, and 13 bases lay between the germline ends. Germline loops: CDR1 MNHNS, CDR2 SASEGT.

CDR3: CATRPGTAVDTQYF. The DNA for the CDR3 is TGTGCCACCCGTCCCGGGACTGCCGTAGATACGCAGTATTTT. The chain links TRBV28 to TRBJ2-3; tentative D call: TRBD2 (6 bases). The CDR3 loop spans 14 amino acids. V shed 10 bases and J shed 5 bases, with 19 bases lying between them. The germline gives CDR1 MDHEN, CDR2 SYDVKM.

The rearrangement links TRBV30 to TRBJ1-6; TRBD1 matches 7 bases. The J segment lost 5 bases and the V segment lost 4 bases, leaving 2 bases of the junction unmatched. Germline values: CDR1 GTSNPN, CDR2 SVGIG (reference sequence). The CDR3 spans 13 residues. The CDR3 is CAWTGTDNSPLHF. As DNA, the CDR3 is TGTGCCTGGACCGGGACAGATAATTCACCCCTCCACTTT.

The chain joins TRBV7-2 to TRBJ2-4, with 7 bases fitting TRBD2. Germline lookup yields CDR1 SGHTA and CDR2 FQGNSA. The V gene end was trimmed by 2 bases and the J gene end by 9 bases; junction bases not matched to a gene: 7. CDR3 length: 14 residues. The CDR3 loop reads CASSLREGSGIQYF. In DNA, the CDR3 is TGTGCCAGCAGCTTAAGGGAGGGGTCAGGCATTCAGTACTTC.

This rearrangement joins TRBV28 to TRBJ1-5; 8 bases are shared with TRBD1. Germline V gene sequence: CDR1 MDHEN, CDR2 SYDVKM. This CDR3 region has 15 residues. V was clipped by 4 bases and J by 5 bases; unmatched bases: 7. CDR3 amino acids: CASSSRTGKDQPQHF. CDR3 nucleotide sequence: TGTGCCAGCAGTTCTCGGACAGGGAAGGATCAGCCCCAGCATTTT.

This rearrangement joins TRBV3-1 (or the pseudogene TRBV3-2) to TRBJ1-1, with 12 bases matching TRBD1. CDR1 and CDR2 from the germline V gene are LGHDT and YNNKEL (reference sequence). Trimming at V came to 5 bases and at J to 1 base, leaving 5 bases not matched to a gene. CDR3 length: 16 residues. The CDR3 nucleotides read TGTGCCAGCAGCTACGGGACAGGGGGCTCGAACACTGAAGCTTTCTTT. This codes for CASSYGTGGSNTEAFF.

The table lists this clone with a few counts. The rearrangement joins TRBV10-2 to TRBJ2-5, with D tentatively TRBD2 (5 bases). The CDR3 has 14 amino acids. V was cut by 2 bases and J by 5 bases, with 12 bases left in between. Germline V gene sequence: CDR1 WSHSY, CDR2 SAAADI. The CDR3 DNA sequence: TGCGCCAGCAGTGAGAACGGGGTCGGGGAGACCCAGTACTTC. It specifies CASSENGVGETQYF.

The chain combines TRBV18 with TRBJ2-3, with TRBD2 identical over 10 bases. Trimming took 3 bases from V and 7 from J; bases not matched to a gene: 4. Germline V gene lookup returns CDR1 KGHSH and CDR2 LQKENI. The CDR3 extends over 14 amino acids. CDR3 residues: CASSPSGGAYTQYF. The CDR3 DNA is TGTGCCAGCTCACCGAGCGGGGGGGCATATACGCAGTATTTT.

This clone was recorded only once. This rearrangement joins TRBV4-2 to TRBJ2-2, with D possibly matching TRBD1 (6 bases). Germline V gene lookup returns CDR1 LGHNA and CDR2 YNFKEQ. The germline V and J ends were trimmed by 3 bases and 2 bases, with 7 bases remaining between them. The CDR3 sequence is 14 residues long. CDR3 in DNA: TGTGCCAGCAGCCACAGGGGAAACACCGGGGAGCTGTTTTTT. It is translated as CASSHRGNTGELFF.

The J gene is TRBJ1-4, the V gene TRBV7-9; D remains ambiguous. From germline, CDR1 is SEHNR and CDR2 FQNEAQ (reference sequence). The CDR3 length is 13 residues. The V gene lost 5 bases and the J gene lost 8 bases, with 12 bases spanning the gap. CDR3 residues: CASSLRLSEKLFF. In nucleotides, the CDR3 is TGTGCCAGCAGCCTTAGACTGAGCGAAAAACTGTTTTTT.

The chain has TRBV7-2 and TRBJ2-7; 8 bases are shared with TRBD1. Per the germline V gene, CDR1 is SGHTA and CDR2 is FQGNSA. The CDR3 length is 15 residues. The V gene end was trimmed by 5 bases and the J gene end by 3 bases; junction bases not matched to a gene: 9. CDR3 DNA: TGTGCCAGCAGCACACTCCCCAGGGGGCACTACGAGCAGTACTTC. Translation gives CASSTLPRGHYEQYF.

The CDR3 bases are TGTGCCAGCAGTTTAGAAACAGGTTCAGCTTTCTTT. Amino acid sequence: CASSLETGSAFF. This rearrangement joins TRBV28 to TRBJ1-1; tentatively, D is TRBD1 (5 bases). The germline CDR1 and CDR2 sequences are MDHEN and SYDVKM. V lost 2 bases, J lost 10 bases, and 11 bases lay in between. This CDR3 region has 12 residues.

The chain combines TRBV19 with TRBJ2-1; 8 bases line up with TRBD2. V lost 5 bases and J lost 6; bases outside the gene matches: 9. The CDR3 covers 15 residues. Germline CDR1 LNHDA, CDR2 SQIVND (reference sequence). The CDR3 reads CASSARTSLGNEQFF. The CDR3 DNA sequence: TGTGCCAGTAGTGCTCGGACTAGCTTAGGCAATGAGCAGTTCTTC.

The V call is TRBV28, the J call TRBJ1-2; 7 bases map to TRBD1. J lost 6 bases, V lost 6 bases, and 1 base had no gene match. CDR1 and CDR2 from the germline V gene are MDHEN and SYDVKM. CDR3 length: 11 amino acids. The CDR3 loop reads CASRTGDGYTF. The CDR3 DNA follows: TGTGCCAGCAGAACAGGGGATGGCTACACCTTC.